This T cell receptor beta chain was sequenced for a study of vaccination and CD4 T cells after COVID-19. Study findings and constraints: Convalescent patients' median share of reactive clones seen only post-vaccination was about 87%.

CDR3 length: 14 amino acids. This clonotype was counted a few times. The antigen is not known. One end of the junction varies from germline; a read error may be responsible. The Oncomine TCR Beta short-read assay sequenced DNA from cultured CD4+ T cells. TCRdb re-called the PCR reads through MiXCR, storing one row per CDR3 protein. The table records roughly 20,000 distinct CDR3 sequences, around 45% of them present only once. Regarding treatment: approximately 9-day PBMC culture with coronavirus spike peptide pools or control peptides (ViraFEST assay). Before TCRs were sequenced, ViraFEST expanded antigen-specific T cells with peptide pools.

The chain uses TRBV12-3 or TRBV12-4 and TRBJ1-3; 7 nucleotides match TRBD1. The sequences come from CD4+ T cells from blood, cultured in vitro, collected after SARS-CoV-2 vaccination. This clonotype originated in a human donor who had recovered from COVID-19. CDR3 sequence reads: CASSSRQGGDTIYF. Written as DNA, the CDR3 is TGTGCCAGCAGTAGTCGACAGGGTGGAGACACCATATATTTT.